The present T cell receptor beta chain was sequenced within a study of cytomegalovirus exposure and HLA in healthy donors. Study-level information: In a later analysis, the roughly 110 validation repertoires were reported to have used the same platform as the roughly 600 first-cohort repertoires.

Turning to this clone: Its antigen is as yet unknown.

Sequencing used immunoSEQ multiplex PCR; TCRdb keeps in-frame clones, though not all of them. The table includes 250,000 to 400,000 clones, 88% detected once. Study observations and caveats: The study put 150 or so TCR beta chains on its list as cytomegalovirus-associated. It was reportedly the case that the classifier diagnosed cytomegalovirus status with high specificity and sensitivity. Some public TCRs appeared in many individuals, while most sequences were rare.

This CDR3 comprises 16 residues. The junction had 2 bases not matched to a gene; V was cut back by 4 bases and J by 0 bases. Germline V CDR1 and CDR2: MGHRA, YSYEKL. The chain links TRBV4-1 to TRBJ2-5; 13 nucleotides agree with TRBD2. What was sequenced was PBMCs. The receptor's source is a man younger than 45 in good health and CMV-seronegative. CDR3 bases: TGCGCCAGCAGCCGGACTAGCGGGGGACACCAAGAGACCCAGTACTTC. Translating gives CASSRTSGGHQETQYF.